This T cell receptor beta chain emerged from a study of T cell changes during pregnancy in multiple sclerosis. Germline values: CDR1 LNHDA, CDR2 SQIVND (reference sequence). The CDR3 is made up of 15 amino acids. V was clipped by 3 bases and J by 2 bases, with 12 bases between them. Only in-frame clones appear in the TCRdb table, and some are missing; sequencing was by immunoSEQ multiplex PCR. Among tens of thousands of clones listed, about 92% were seen once. The source material was peripheral blood, sampled after pregnancy. This chain connects TRBV19 to TRBJ2-3; D possibly corresponds to TRBD2 (6 bases). The receptor was derived from a female donor with multiple sclerosis, enrolled in a pregnancy study. The CDR3 reads CASSISVAATDTQYF. DNA for the CDR3: TGTGCCAGTAGTATCTCGGTAGCGGCCACAGATACGCAGTATTTT.